Many counts were recorded for the clone carrying this T cell receptor (beta chain). What it binds is unknown. This specimen belongs to a study of blood T cells in healthy people across ages. General study results and limits: Naive and antigen-experienced cells could not be conclusively compared, given unsorted PBMCs.

A sample-barcoded 5' primer and a J-beta primer mix were used in a second PCR of roughly 6 to 11 cycles. Each CDR3 protein is one row after TCRdb ran MiXCR on the 5' RACE reads. The data hold 850,000 to 1,100,000 distinct CDR3 sequences, with roughly two fifths observed a single time. Isolation yielded PBMCs, at least 6 million per sample, in every case. This CDR3 comprises 12 residues. The V and J ends lost 5 bases and 10 bases respectively, with 15 bases between them. Germline assignment: CDR1 SEHNR and CDR2 FQNEAQ (reference sequence). The sample was blood. The chain is built from TRBV7-9 and TRBJ2-7; D is undetermined. The TCR comes from a man between 18 and 35 years old in good health. The CDR3 sequence: CASSLPFGVQYF. CDR3 in DNA: TGTGCCAGCAGCCTCCCGTTTGGAGTTCAGTACTTC. Using reference TRBV7-9 and TRBJ2-7 for the parts outside the CDR3, the full variable domain is DTGVSQNPRHKITKRGQNVTFRCDPISEHNRLYWYRQTLGQGPEFLTYFQNEAQLEKSRLLSDRFSAERPKGSFSTLEIQRTEQGDSAMYLCASSLPFGVQYFGPGTRLTVT.